This TCR beta chain derives from a study of siplizumab effects on memory and regulatory T cells. Trimming cost V 1 base and J 7 bases, with 14 bases left between them. This CDR3 contains 15 residues. Looked up from germline, CDR1 is MNHNY and CDR2 is SVGAGI (reference sequence). This table comes from immunoSEQ multiplex PCR, and its TCRdb copy is limited to in-frame clones, with some not included. The data contain approximately 92,000 clones, about 95% of them seen just once; the ten biggest clones take up about 1.2%. Notes on the study in general: Alloreactive sequences that could be traced to unstimulated CD4+ memory cells showed a significant reduction under siplizumab. The study found that mappable alloreactive CD4+ clones averaged roughly 70% Treg-derived with siplizumab and around 25% in controls. The study found naive T cells seemingly more diverse than memory cells and seemingly major alloresponse contributors. The authors could not assign a naive or memory phenotype to roughly 75-95% of proliferating CD4+ or CD8+ clones.

In regard to this clone: Its antigen is unidentified.

The sample taken for sequencing was non-Treg CD4+ T cells sorted from blood. The chain uses TRBV6-6 and TRBJ1-5, with D possibly being TRBD1 (6 bases). The sequence derives from a human donor in good health. Here the CDR3 reads CASSYLQGGRQPQHF. The CDR3 nucleotides read TGTGCCAGCAGTTACTTACAGGGAGGGAGGCAGCCCCAGCATTTT.